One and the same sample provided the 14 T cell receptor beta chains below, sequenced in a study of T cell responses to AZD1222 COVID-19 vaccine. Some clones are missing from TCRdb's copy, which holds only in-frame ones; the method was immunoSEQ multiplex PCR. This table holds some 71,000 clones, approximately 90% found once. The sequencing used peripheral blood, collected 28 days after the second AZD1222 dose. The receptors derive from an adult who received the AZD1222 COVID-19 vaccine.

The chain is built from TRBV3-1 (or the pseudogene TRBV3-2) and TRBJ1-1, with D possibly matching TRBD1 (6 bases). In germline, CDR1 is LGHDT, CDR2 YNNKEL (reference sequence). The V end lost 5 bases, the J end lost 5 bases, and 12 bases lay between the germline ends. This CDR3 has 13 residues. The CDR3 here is CASSSLQGTEAFF. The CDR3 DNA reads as TGTGCCAGCAGCTCCTTACAGGGTACTGAAGCTTTCTTT.

The DNA of the CDR3 is TGTGCCAGCAGCGCCAGGGGGAGAGACACCATATATTTT. Protein: CASSARGRDTIYF. This chain joins TRBV9 and TRBJ1-3, with TRBD1 matching over 7 bases. Germline CDR1 and CDR2: SGDLS and YYNGEE. The CDR3 consists of 13 residues. The V segment lost 3 bases and the J segment 8 bases; nucleotides outside the gene matches: 5.

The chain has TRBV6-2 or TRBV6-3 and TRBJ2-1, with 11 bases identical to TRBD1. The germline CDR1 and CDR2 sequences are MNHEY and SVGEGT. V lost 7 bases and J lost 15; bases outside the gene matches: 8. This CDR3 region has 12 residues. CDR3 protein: CASTNSDRGRFF. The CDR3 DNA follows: TGTGCCAGCACTAACTCGGACAGGGGGCGGTTCTTC.

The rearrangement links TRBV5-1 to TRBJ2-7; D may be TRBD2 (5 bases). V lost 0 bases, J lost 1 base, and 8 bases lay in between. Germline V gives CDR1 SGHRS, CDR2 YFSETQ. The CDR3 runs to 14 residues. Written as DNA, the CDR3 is TGCGCCAGCAGCTTGGTCCGGGGATCCTACGAGCAGTACTTC. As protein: CASSLVRGSYEQYF.

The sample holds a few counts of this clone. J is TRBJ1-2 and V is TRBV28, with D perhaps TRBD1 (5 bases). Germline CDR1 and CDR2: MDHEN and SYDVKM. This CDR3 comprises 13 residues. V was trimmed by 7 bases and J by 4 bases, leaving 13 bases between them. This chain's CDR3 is CASKGRGGYGYTF. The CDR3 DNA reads TGTGCCAGCAAGGGGAGGGGCGGCTATGGCTACACCTTC.

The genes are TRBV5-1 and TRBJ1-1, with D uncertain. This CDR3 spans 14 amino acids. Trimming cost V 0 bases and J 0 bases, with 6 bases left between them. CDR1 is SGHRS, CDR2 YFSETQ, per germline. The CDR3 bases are TGCGCCAGCAGCTTGGACACCCTGAACACTGAAGCTTTCTTT. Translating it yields CASSLDTLNTEAFF.

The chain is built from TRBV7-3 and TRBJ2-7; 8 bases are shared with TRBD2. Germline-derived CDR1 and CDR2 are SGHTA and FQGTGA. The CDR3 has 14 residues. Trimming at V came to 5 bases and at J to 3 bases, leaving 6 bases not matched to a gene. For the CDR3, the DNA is TGTGCCAGCAGCCTCGAAGCGGGGGACTACGAGCAGTACTTC. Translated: CASSLEAGDYEQYF.

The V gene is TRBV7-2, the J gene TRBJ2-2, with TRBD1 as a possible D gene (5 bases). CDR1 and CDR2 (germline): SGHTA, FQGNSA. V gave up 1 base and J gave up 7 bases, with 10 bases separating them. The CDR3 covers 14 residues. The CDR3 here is CASSLGLTGGELFF. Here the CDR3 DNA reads TGTGCCAGCAGCTTAGGGCTCACAGGCGGGGAGCTGTTTTTT. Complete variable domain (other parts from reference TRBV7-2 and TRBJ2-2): GAGVSQSPSNKVTEKGKDVELRCDPISGHTALYWYRQSLGQGLEFLIYFQGNSAPDKSGLPSDRFSAERTGGSVSTLTIQRTQQEDSAVYLCASSLGLTGGELFFGEGSRLTVL.

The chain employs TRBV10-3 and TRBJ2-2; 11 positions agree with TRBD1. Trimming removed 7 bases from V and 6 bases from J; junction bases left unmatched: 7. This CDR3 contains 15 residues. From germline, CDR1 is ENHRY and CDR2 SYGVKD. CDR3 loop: CAITQDRGRAGELFF. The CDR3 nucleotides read TGTGCCATCACCCAGGACAGGGGGCGGGCCGGGGAGCTGTTTTTT.

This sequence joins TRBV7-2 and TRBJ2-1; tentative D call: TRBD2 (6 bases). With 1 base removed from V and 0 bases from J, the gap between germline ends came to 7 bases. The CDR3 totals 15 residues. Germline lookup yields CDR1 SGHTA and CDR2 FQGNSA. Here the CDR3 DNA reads TGTGCCAGCAGCTTAGACGGGAGCTCCTACAATGAGCAGTTCTTC. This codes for CASSLDGSSYNEQFF.

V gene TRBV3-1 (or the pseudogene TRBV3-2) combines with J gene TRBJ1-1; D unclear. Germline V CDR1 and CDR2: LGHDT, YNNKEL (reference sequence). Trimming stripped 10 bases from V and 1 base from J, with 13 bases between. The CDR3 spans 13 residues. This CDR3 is CATSQGSNTEAFF. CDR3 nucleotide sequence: TGTGCCACCTCACAAGGTTCGAACACTGAAGCTTTCTTT.

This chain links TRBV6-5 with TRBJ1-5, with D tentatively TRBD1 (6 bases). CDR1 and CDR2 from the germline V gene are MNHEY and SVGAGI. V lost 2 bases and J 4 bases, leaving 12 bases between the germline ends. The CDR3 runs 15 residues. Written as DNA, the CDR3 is TGTGCCAGCAGTTACACACAGGGAAGGAATCAGCCCCAGCATTTT. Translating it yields CASSYTQGRNQPQHF.

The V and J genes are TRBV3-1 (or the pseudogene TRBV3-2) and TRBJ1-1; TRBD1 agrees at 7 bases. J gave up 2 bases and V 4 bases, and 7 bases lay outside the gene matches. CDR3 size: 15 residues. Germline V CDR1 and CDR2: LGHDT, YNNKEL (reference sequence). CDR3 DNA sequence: TGTGCCAGCAGCCCCAACAGGGGCCTTAACACTGAAGCTTTCTTT. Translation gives CASSPNRGLNTEAFF.

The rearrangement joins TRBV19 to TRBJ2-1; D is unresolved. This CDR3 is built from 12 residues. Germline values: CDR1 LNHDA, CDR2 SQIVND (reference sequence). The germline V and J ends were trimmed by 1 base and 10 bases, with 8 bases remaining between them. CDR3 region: CASSIVPWEQFF. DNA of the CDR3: TGTGCCAGTAGTATAGTCCCGTGGGAGCAGTTCTTC.